This entry concerns a single T cell receptor (beta chain). These data originate in a study of blood T cell repertoires in COVID-19. About the study: Both acute and convalescent COVID-19 samples were obtained from the United States, Italy and Spain. The cDNA or gDNA used as material had been derived from T cells, B-cell-depleted T cells, or PBMCs.

V lost 3 bases to trimming and J lost 2 bases, with 11 bases between them. CDR3 length: 14 residues. Germline assignment: CDR1 SGHNT and CDR2 YYREEE (reference sequence). Authors' analysis steps: Amplifying reference gene primers gave estimates of nucleated cell counts. The repertoire was sequenced with immunoSEQ multiplex PCR; TCRdb's copy has only in-frame clones and lacks some. Clonal size and the V and J genes are those of that table, whereas D and trimming came from the DNA. The repertoire has under 250,000 clones, about 80% of them found once; the top ten carry around 2%. The clonotype originates from a woman aged 55-70 years with acute or convalescent COVID-19. The source material was peripheral blood. The gene calls are TRBV5-4 and TRBJ1-1; D gene unclear. The DNA for the CDR3 is TGTGCCAGCAGCTGGGCGGGTGTCAACACTGAAGCTTTCTTT. It yields the protein CASSWAGVNTEAFF.